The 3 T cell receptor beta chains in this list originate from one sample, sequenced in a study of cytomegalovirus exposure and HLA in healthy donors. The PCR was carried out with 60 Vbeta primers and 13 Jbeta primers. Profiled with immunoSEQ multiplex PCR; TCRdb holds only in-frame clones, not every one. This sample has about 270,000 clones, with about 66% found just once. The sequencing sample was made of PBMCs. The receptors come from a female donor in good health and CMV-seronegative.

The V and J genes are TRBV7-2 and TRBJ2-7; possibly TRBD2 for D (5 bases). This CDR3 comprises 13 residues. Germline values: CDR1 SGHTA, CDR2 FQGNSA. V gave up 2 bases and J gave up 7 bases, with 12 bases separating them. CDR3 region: CASSLSPSGEQYF. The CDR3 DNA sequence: TGTGCCAGCAGCTTATCACCCAGCGGAGAGCAGTACTTC. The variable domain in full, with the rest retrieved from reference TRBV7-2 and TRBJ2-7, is GAGVSQSPSNKVTEKGKDVELRCDPISGHTALYWYRQSLGQGLEFLIYFQGNSAPDKSGLPSDRFSAERTGGSVSTLTIQRTQQEDSAVYLCASSLSPSGEQYFGPGTRLTVT.

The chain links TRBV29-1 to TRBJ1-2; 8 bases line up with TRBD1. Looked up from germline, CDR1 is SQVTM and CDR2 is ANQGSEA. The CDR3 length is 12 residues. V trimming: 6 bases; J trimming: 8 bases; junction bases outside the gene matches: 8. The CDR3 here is CSVDVRGLGYTF. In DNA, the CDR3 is TGCAGCGTGGATGTCAGGGGGCTCGGCTACACCTTC.

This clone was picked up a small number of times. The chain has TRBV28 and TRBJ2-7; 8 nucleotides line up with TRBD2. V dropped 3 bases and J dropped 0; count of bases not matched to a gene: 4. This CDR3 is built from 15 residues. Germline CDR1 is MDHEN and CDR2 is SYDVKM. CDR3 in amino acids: CASSFGGATSYEQYF. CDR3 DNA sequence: TGTGCCAGCAGTTTCGGGGGGGCCACCTCCTACGAGCAGTACTTC.